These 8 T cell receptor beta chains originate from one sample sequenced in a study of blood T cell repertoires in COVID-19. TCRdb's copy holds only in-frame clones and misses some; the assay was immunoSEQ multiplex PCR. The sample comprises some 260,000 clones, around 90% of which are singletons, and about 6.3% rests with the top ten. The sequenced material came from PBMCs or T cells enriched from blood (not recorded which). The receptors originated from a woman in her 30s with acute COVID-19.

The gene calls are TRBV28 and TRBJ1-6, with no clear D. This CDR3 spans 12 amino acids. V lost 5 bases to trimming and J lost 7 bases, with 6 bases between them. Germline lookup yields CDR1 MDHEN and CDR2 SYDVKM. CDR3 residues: CASSLSNSPLHF. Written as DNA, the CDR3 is TGTGCCAGCAGTCTTTCCAATTCACCCCTCCACTTT.

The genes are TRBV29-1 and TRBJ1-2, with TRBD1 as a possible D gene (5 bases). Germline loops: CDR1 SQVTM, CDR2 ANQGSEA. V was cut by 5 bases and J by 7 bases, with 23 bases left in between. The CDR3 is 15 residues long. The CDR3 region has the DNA TGCAGCGTTTACGACCAAAGGGAGGGGCCGGGTGGCTACACCTTC. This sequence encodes CSVYDQREGPGGYTF.

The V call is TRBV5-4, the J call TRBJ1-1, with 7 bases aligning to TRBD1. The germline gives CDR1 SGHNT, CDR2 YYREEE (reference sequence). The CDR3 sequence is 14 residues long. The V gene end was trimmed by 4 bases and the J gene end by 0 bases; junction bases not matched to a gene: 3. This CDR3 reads CASSADRVNTEAFF. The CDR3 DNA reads TGTGCCAGCAGCGCCGACAGGGTGAACACTGAAGCTTTCTTT.

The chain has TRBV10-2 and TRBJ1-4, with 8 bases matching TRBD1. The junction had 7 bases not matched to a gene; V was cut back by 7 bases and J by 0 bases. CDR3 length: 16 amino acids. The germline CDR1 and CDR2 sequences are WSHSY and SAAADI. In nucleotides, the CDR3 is TGCGCCAGCACTGGGGACAGGCGACCAACTAATGAAAAACTGTTTTTT. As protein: CASTGDRRPTNEKLFF.

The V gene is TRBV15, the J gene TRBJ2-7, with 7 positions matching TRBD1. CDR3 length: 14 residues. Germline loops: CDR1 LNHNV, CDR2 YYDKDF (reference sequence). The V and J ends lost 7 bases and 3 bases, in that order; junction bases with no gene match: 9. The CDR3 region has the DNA TGTGCCACCATGGTTTCGGGACAGAGCTACGAGCAGTACTTC. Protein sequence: CATMVSGQSYEQYF.

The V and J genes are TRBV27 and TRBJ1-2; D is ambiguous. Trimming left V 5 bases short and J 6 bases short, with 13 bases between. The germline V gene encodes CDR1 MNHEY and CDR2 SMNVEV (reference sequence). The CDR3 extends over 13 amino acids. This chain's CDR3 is CASSPGSVNGYTF. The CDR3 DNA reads TGTGCCAGCAGTCCGGGTAGTGTGAATGGCTACACCTTC.

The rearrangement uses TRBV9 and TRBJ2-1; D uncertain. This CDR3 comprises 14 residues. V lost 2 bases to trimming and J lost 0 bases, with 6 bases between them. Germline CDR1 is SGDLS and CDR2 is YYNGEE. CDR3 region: CASSVESSYNEQFF. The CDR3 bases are TGTGCCAGCAGCGTGGAGAGCTCCTACAATGAGCAGTTCTTC.

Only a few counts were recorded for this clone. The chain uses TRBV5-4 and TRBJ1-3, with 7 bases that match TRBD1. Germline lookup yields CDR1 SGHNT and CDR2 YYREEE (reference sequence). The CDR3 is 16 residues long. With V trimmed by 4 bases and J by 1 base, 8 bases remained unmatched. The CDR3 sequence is CASSTRAGGSGNTIYF. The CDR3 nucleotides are TGTGCCAGCAGCACAAGGGCAGGGGGGTCTGGAAACACCATATATTTT.